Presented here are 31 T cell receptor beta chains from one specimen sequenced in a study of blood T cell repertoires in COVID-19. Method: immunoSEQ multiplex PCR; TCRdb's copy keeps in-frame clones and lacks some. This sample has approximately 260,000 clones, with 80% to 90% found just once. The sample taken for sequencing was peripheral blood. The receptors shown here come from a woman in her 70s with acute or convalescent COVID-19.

Here the CDR3 reads CASSFTGHRSTDTQYF. CDR3 sequence (DNA): TGTGCCAGCAGTTTTACGGGACACCGAAGCACAGATACGCAGTATTTT. The chain couples TRBV6-5 to TRBJ2-3, with D perhaps TRBD1 (6 bases). Trimming removed 4 bases at V and 0 bases at J, with 14 bases between. The CDR3 runs 16 residues. CDR1 is MNHEY and CDR2 is SVGAGI in the germline V gene.

Here the CDR3 DNA reads TGTGCCAGCAGGAGAACTAATGAAAAACTGTTTTTT. It specifies CASRRTNEKLFF. The chain combines TRBV6-5 with TRBJ1-4, with unresolved D. This CDR3 has 12 residues. Germline V gene lookup returns CDR1 MNHEY and CDR2 SVGAGI. V shed 6 bases and J shed 1 base, with 3 bases lying between them.

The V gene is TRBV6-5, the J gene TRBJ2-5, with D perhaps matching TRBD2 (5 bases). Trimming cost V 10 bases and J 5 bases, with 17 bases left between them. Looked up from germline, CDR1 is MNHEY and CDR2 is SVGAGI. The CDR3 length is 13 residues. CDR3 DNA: TGTGCCAACCCTAGCCCTTGGAGGGAGACCCAGTACTTC. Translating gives CANPSPWRETQYF.

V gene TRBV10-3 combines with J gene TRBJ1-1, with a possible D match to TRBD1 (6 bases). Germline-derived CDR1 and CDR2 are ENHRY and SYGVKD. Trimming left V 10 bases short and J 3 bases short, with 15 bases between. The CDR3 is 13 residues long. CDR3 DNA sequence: TGTGCCACCACCTCGGCAGGGGACACTGAAGCTTTCTTT. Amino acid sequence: CATTSAGDTEAFF.

Written as DNA, the CDR3 is TGCGCCAGCAGCCAAGATCGGAAGCGGGGGATACAAGAGACCCAGTACTTC. Its protein is CASSQDRKRGIQETQYF. The rearrangement uses TRBV4-1 and TRBJ2-5, with 8 bases aligning to TRBD2. CDR1 and CDR2 from the germline V gene are MGHRA and YSYEKL. Germline trimming cut 0 bases from V and 2 bases from J; bases unmatched to any gene: 8. The CDR3 has 17 amino acids.

CDR3 sequence: CATRQGSLNQPQHF. In DNA, the CDR3 is TGTGCCACCCGACAGGGGTCACTAAATCAGCCCCAGCATTTT. The chain combines TRBV6-5 with TRBJ1-5; TRBD1 matches at 8 bases. Looked up from germline, CDR1 is MNHEY and CDR2 is SVGAGI. This CDR3 has 14 amino acids. Losses at the gene ends were 10 bases for V and 4 bases for J; bases not matched to a gene: 9.

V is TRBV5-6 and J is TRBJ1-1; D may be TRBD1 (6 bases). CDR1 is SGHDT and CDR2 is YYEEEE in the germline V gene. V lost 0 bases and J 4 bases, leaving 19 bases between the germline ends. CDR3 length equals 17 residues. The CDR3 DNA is TGTGCCAGCAGCTTGGTGGGGGCGACGATTTCGGTCACTGAAGCTTTCTTT. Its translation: CASSLVGATISVTEAFF.

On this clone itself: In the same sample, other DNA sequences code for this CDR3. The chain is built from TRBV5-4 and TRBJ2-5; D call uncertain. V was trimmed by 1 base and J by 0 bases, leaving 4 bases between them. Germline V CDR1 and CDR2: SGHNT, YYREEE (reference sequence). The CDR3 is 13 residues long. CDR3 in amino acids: CASSLSYQETQYF. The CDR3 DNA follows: TGTGCCAGCAGCTTGTCGTACCAAGAGACCCAGTACTTC. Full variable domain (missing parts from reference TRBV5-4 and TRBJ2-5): ETGVTQSPTHLIKTRGQQVTLRCSSQSGHNTVSWYQQALGQGPQFIFQYYREEENGRGNFPPRFSGLQFPNYSSELNVNALELDDSALYLCASSLSYQETQYFGPGTRLLVL.

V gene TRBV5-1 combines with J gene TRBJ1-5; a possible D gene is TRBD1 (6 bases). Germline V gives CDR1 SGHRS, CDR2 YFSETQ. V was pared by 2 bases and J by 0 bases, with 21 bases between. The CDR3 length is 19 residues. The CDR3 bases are TGCGCCAGCAGCTTCCCTCGGGACATGGGTCGTTATAGCAATCAGCCCCAGCATTTT. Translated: CASSFPRDMGRYSNQPQHF.

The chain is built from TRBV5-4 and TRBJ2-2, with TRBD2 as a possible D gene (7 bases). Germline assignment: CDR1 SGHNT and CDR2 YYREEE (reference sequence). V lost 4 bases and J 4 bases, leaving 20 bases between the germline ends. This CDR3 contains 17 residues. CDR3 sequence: CASSQGGVAGSTGELFF. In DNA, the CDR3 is TGTGCCAGCAGCCAAGGGGGGGTAGCGGGCTCCACCGGGGAGCTGTTTTTT.

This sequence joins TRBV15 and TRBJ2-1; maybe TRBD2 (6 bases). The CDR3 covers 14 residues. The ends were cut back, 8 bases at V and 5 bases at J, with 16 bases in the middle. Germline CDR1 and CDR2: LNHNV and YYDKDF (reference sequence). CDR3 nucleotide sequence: TGTGCCACCGCTTCGGGGCGGGGTAACAATGAGCAGTTCTTC. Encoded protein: CATASGRGNNEQFF.

The CDR3 here is CASSPTGVDSGNTIYF. The CDR3 DNA is TGTGCCAGCTCGCCGACAGGGGTGGATTCTGGAAACACCATATATTTT. The chain has TRBV18 and TRBJ1-3; TRBD1 matches 8 bases. Germline CDR1 reads KGHSH; CDR2 reads LQKENI. Unmatched junction bases numbered 8, after V lost 6 bases and J lost 1 base. The length of the CDR3 is 16 residues.

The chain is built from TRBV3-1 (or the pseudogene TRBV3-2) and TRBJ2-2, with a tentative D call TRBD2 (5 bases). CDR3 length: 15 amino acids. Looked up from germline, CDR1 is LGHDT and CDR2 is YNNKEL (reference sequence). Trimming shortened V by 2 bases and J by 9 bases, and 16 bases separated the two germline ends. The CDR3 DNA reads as TGTGCCAGCAGCCAACTCCCTACAGAGGGAAGGGAGCTGTTTTTT. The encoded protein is CASSQLPTEGRELFF.

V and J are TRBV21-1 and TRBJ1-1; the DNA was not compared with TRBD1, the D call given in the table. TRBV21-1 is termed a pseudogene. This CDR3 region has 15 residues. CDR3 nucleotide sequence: TGTGCCAGCAGAACCAAGGGGGATAGCGACACTGAAGCTTTCTTT. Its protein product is CASRTKGDSDTEAFF.

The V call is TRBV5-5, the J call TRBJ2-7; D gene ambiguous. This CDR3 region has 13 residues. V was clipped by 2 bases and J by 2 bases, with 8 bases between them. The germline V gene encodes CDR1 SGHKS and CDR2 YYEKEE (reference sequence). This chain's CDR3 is CASSFDTAYEQYF. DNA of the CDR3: TGTGCCAGCAGCTTTGACACCGCCTACGAGCAGTACTTC.

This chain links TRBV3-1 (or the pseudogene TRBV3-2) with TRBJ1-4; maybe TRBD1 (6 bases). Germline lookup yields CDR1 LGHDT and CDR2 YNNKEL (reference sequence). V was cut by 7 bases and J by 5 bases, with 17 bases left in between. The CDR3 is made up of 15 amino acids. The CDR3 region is CASTLFTGSNEKLFF. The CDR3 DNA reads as TGTGCCAGCACCTTATTCACAGGGTCCAATGAAAAACTGTTTTTT.

Here the CDR3 DNA reads TGTGCCACTACAGGGGGGGCCTACGAGCAGTACTTC. This translates into CATTGGAYEQYF. This chain links TRBV10-3 with TRBJ2-7; D is possibly TRBD1 (8 bases). Germline V gene sequence: CDR1 ENHRY, CDR2 SYGVKD. This CDR3 has 12 residues. V dropped 10 bases and J dropped 2 bases, with 12 bases sitting between them.

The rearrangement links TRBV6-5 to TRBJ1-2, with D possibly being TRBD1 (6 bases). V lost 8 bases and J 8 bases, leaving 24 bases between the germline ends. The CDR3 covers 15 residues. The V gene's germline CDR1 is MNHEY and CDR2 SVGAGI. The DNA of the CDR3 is TGTGCCAGCGGGCTACACCAAGAAAACAGGGTGGGCTACACCTTC. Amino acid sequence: CASGLHQENRVGYTF.

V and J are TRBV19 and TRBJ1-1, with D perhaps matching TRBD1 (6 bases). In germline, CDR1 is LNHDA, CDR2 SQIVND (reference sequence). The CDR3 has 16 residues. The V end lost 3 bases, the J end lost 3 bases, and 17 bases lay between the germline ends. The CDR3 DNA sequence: TGTGCCAGTAGTATTCACCGGGGGGGCTACTACACTGAAGCTTTCTTT. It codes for CASSIHRGGYYTEAFF. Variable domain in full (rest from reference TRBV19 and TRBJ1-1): DGGITQSPKYLFRKEGQNVTLSCEQNLNHDAMYWYRQDPGQGLRLIYYSQIVNDFQKGDIAEGYSVSREKKESFPLTVTSAQKNPTAFYLCASSIHRGGYYTEAFFGQGTRLTVV.

Here the CDR3 DNA reads TGTGCCAGCAGCGTACGGGGGGGCGACCCCCATGAAGCTTTCTTT. Translated: CASSVRGGDPHEAFF. The V call is TRBV9, the J call TRBJ1-1, with D perhaps matching TRBD1 (6 bases). The V and J ends lost 1 base and 7 bases respectively, with 17 bases between them. The germline V gene has CDR1 SGDLS and CDR2 YYNGEE. This CDR3 region has 15 residues.

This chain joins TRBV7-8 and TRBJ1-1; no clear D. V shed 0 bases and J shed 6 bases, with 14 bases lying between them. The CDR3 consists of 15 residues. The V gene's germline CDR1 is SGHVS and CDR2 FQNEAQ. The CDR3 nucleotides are TGTGCCAGCAGCTTAGCGAAGAGAGGGTTACCTGAAGCTTTCTTT. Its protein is CASSLAKRGLPEAFF.

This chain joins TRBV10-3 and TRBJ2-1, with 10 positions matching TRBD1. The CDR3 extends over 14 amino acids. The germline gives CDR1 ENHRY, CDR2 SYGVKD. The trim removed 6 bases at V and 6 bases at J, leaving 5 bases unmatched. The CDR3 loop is CAIRSGTGVNEQFF. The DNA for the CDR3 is TGTGCCATCAGGTCCGGGACAGGGGTCAATGAGCAGTTCTTC.

This CDR3 is CASNRQANEQYF. CDR3 DNA: TGTGCCAGCAATCGACAGGCCAACGAGCAGTACTTC. V is TRBV2 and J is TRBJ2-7, with a tentative D call TRBD1 (6 bases). Germline V gene data show CDR1 as SNHLY and CDR2 as FYNNEI. Trimming removed 7 bases from V and 5 bases from J, with 12 bases in between. The CDR3 has 12 amino acids.

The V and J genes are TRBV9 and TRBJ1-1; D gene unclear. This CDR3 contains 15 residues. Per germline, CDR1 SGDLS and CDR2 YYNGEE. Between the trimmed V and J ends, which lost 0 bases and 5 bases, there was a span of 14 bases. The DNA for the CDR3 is TGTGCCAGCAGCGTAGCGGGGAGCGGGAAAACTGAAGCTTTCTTT. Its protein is CASSVAGSGKTEAFF.

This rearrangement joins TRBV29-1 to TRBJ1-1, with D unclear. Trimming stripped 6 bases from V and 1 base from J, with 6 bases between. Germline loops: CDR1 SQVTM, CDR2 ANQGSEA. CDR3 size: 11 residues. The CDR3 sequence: CSVTENTEAFF. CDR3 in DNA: TGCAGCGTCACAGAGAACACTGAAGCTTTCTTT.

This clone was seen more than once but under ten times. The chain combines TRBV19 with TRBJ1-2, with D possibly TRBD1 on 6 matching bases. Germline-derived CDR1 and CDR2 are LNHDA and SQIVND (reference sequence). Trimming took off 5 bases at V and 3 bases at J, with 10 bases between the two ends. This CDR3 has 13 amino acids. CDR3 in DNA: TGTGCCAGTAGTGCGGACAGCGACTATGGCTACACCTTC. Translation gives CASSADSDYGYTF.

The CDR3 is CASSLEGQGRGYTF. The CDR3 bases are TGTGCCAGCAGCTTAGAGGGACAGGGGCGCGGCTACACCTTC. The chain recombines TRBV7-8 with TRBJ1-2; 10 nucleotides line up with TRBD1. CDR3 length: 14 amino acids. V lost 1 base, J lost 8 bases, and 4 bases stayed unmatched. The germline gives CDR1 SGHVS, CDR2 FQNEAQ.

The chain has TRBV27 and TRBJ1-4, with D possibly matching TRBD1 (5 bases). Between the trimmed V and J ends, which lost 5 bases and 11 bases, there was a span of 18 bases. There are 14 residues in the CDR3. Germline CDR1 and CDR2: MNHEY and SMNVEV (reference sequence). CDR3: CASSLGLGPRKLFF. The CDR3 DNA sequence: TGTGCCAGCAGTCTGGGACTTGGGCCCAGGAAACTGTTTTTT.

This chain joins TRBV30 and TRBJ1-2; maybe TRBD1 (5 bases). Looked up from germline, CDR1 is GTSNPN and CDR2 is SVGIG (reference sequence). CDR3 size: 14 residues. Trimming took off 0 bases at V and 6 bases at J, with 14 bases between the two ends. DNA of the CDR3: TGTGCCTGGAGTGTCTTGCGGACAAAGGATGGCTACACCTTC. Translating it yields CAWSVLRTKDGYTF.

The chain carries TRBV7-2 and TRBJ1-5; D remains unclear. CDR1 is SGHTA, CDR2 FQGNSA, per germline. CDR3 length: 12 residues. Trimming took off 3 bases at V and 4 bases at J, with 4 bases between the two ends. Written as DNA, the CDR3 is TGTGCCAGCAGCTTTATGAATCAGCCCCAGCATTTT. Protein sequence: CASSFMNQPQHF.

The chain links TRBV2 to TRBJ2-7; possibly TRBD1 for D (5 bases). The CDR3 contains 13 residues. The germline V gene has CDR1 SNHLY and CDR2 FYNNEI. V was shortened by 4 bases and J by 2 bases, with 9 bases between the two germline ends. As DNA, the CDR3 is TGTGCCAGCAGTGTAGTCAGGGCCTACGAGCAGTACTTC. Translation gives CASSVVRAYEQYF.